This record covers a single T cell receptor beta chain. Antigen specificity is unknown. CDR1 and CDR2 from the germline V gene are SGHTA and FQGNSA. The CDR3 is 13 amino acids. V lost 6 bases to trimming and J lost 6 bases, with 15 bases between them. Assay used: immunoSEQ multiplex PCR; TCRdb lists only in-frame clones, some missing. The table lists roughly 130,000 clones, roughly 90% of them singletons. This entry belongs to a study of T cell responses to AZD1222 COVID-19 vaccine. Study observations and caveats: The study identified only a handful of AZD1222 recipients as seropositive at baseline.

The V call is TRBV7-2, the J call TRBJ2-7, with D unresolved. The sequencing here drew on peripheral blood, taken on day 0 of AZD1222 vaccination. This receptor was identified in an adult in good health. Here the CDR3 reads CASSAHGAFEQYF. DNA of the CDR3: TGTGCCAGCAGTGCACATGGTGCCTTCGAGCAGTACTTC.